The T cell receptor beta chain under discussion was sequenced for a study of cytomegalovirus exposure and HLA in healthy donors. Overall study findings and caveats: Analysis was carried out at a later point, and it linked a missense DCLRE1C variant to TCR beta V- and J-gene trimming. It was only CMV serostatus that was available as immune exposure information. In a later analysis, DRB1 alleles had the most associated TCRs; HLA-C alleles the fewest.

The CDR3 is 12 residues long. Trimming removed 3 bases from V and 4 bases from J, with 7 bases in between. From germline, CDR1 is SNHLY and CDR2 FYNNEI. Regarding donors, all were healthy bone marrow donors. Remarks on this clone: Its antigen remains unknown.

13 Jbeta primers and 60 Vbeta primers were used for the PCR. Sequencing used immunoSEQ multiplex PCR; TCRdb keeps in-frame clones, though not all of them. The profile shows some 160,000 clones, roughly 80% of them singletons. The sequenced sample consisted of PBMCs. V and J are TRBV2 and TRBJ2-7, with a tentative D call TRBD2 (5 bases). This receptor was taken from a young woman in good health and CMV-seronegative. CDR3 loop: CASSDGLYEQYF. The DNA for the CDR3 is TGTGCCAGCAGTGACGGACTTTACGAGCAGTACTTC.